The rows below give T cell receptor beta chains drawn from one sample of a study of glioma-infiltrating T cells. TCRdb recomputed calls from the multiplex PCR reads with MiXCR, one row per CDR3 protein. Of fewer than 200,000 distinct CDR3 sequences in the sample, around 40% were seen once. Sequences were obtained from glioma tissue, nonneoplastic brain tissue, or PBMCs (not recorded which). The receptors originated from a human donor with low-grade glioma or glioblastoma, undergoing nonglioma brain surgery, or in good health (not recorded which). The CDR3 runs from the conserved cysteine through the conserved F or W. The D gene is left open where the match is weak. Clone size is shown for a subset of rows, as once, few, many or a class of expanded clone.

V	J	size	length	D	DNA	CDR3
TRBV20-1	TRBJ2-1	many	15	TRBD2	TGCAGTGCTAGGCCCTCCCAGGGTACTAGCGGGAAGCAGTTCTTC	CSARPSQGTSGKQFF
TRBV7-6	TRBJ2-3	NA	15	NA	TGTGCCAGCAGCTCTTGGACTGGGCTCAAAGATACGCAGTATTTT	CASSSWTGLKDTQYF
TRBV2	TRBJ2-3	once	14	TRBD2	TGTGCCAGCAAAGAGGCTAGCGGCACAGGTACGCAATATTTT	CASKEASGTGTQYF
TRBV4-2	TRBJ2-3	few	18	NA	TGTGCCAGCAGCCAAGATTTCGGCAGTCTGTCTGGCACAGATACGCAGTATTTT	CASSQDFGSLSGTDTQYF
TRBV3-1	TRBJ2-3	many	14	NA	TGTGCCAGCAGCCGGACCTCGACCACAGATACGCAGTATTTT	CASSRTSTTDTQYF
TRBV3-1	TRBJ2-2	NA	12	TRBD1	TGTGCCAGCAGGCAAGACAGGGAAGAGCTGTTTTTT	CASRQDREELFF
TRBV7-2	TRBJ2-3	NA	12	NA	TGTGCCAGCAGCTTACGGAGGGATAAGCAGTATTTT	CASSLRRDKQYF
TRBV28	TRBJ2-7	many	16	TRBD2	TGTGCCAGCAGTCCGGGGACTAGCGGGTTTCCCTACGAGCAGTACTTC	CASSPGTSGFPYEQYF
TRBV7-2	TRBJ2-7	NA	14	NA	TGTGCCAGCAGCCCCCATACTGGCCTCTACGAGCAGTGCTTC	CASSPHTGLYEQCF
TRBV28	TRBJ1-1	NA	15	NA	TGTGCCAGCACCCCGGGACGGGGATTAAACACTGAAGCTTTCTTT	CASTPGRGLNTEAFF
TRBV6-2/TRBV6-3	TRBJ2-5	many	13	NA	TGTGCCAGCGGTTCCTCGCCGCAAGAGACCCAGTACTTC	CASGSSPQETQYF
TRBV18	TRBJ1-5	many	15	NA	TGTGCCAGCTCACCGTACGGGGTTGGACCTCAGCCCCAGCATTTT	CASSPYGVGPQPQHF
TRBV11-1	TRBJ2-3	NA	14	NA	TGTGCCAGCAGCTTAGGAGGGTTCGCAGATACGCAGTATTTT	CASSLGGFADTQYF
TRBV10-1	TRBJ2-3	many	13	NA	TGCGCCAGCAGTGAGAGGAGCCCAGATACGCAGTATTTT	CASSERSPDTQYF
TRBV2	TRBJ2-5	NA	14	NA	TGTGCCAGCAGTCTCGGAGAACTAAAAGAGACCCAGTACTTC	CASSLGELKETQYF
TRBV20-1	TRBJ2-1	NA	16	TRBD2	TGCGGTGCTCTACAACTAGCGGGGAGCTCCTACAATGAGCAGTTCTTC	CGALQLAGSSYNEQFF
TRBV18	TRBJ2-7	few	15	TRBD1	TGTGCCAGCTCGCATAAAGACAGGGTGGACTACGAGCAGTACTTC	CASSHKDRVDYEQYF